A selection of T cell receptor beta chains follows, all from one sample in a study of post-analysis software for immune sequencing data. Via MiXCR, TCRdb re-called the PCR reads, giving one row per CDR3 protein. The table has 650,000 to 850,000 distinct CDR3 sequences, roughly 46% seen once. Material for sequencing was blood. The receptors were sampled from a girl aged 5-17 years with multiple sclerosis. Each CDR3 is given without its conserved first and last residue. Clone size is stated in some rows and not others, as once, few, many or a class when expanded.

TRBV3-1	once	TRBJ1-6	ASSPAGDNSPLH
TRBV5-4	-	TRBJ2-2	ASSPSGLAGGPITGELF
TRBV20-1	few	TRBJ2-3	SASPRQNTDTQY
TRBV2	-	TRBJ2-1	ASNPGLPSYNEQF
TRBV12-3/TRBV12-4	few	TRBJ2-7	ASRASGSTYEQY
TRBV12-3/TRBV12-4	few	TRBJ1-1	ASSFSPRGPGTEAF
TRBV25-1	-	TRBJ2-5	ASSEYIQEEQY
TRBV7-8	-	TRBJ2-5	ASSSDRFGETQY
TRBV7-2	-	TRBJ1-1	ASSLKRGTEAF
TRBV12-3/TRBV12-4	-	TRBJ1-2	ASSPGTLHGYT
TRBV25-1	-	TRBJ2-2	ASSEQGNTGELF
TRBV6-6	-	TRBJ2-1	ASSYSPGLAGLDEQF
TRBV7-3	-	TRBJ2-1	ASSPTGGTYNEQF
TRBV4-1	few	TRBJ1-2	ASSQEQGYYGYT